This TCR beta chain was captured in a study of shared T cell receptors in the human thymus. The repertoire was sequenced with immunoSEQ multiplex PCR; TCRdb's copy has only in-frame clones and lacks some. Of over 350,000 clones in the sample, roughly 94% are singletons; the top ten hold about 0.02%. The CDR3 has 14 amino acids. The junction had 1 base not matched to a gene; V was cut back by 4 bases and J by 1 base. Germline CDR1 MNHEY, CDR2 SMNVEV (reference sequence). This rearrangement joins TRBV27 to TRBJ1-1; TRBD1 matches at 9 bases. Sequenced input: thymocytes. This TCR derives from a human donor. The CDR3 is CASSSDRGNTEAFF. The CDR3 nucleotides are TGTGCCAGCAGTTCGGACAGGGGGAACACTGAAGCTTTCTTT.